This T cell receptor (beta chain) was recorded in a study of beta chain features in type 1 diabetes. Broader study findings: Reduced insertions and increased deletions marked VDJ junctions in type 1 diabetes patients. A moderate, significant TCRB CDR3 shortening appeared in type 1 diabetes across four CD4+ subsets.

In this sample, this clone turned up a few times. Its antigen is undetermined. The CDR3 spans 15 residues. Trimming cost V 0 bases and J 5 bases, with 14 bases left between them. The V gene's germline CDR1 is SGHTA and CDR2 FQGTGA. Of the isolated RNA, all was reverse transcribed, and so the sequenced material was expressed TCRB transcripts. Assay: immunoSEQ multiplex PCR; the TCRdb copy retains only in-frame clones and omits some. Among more than 300,000 clones, over 9.5% were seen once, and the ten largest hold about 0.017%. This chain joins TRBV7-3 and TRBJ2-7, with D perhaps TRBD1 (6 bases). The receptor was derived from a man between 18 and 35 years old in good health. Sequencing was done on a sample of naive CD4+ T cells from blood. This chain's CDR3 is CASSLTSAGVHEQYF. The CDR3 nucleotides are TGTGCCAGCAGCTTAACGTCGGCAGGGGTCCACGAGCAGTACTTC.